This T cell receptor beta chain was sequenced for a study of T-cell reconstitution after alpha-beta-depleted transplantation in children. Preparation of the TCRbeta library involved a method that used unique molecular identifiers. TCRdb re-called the PCR reads through MiXCR, storing one row per CDR3 protein. The table includes approximately 190,000 distinct CDR3 sequences, 7.5% to 9.5% detected once. In its sample, this clonotype was seen many times. Here the sequenced sample was PBMCs, mostly from graft donor cells, taken 360 days after TCRalphabeta/CD19-depleted stem cell transplant. The clonotype was recovered from a male patient between 2 and 10 years old who had a stem cell transplant for acute myeloid leukemia, so the T cells may come from the graft donor.

The CDR3 loop reads CSARDTLTGEAFF. The CDR3 DNA is TGCAGTGCTAGAGATACCCTGACAGGCGAAGCTTTCTTT. The chain links TRBV20-1 to TRBJ1-1, with D tentatively TRBD1 (6 bases). The CDR3 length is 13 residues. Germline V gene data show CDR1 as DFQATT and CDR2 as SNEGSKA (reference sequence). The ends were cut back, 0 bases at V and 8 bases at J, with 13 bases in the middle.